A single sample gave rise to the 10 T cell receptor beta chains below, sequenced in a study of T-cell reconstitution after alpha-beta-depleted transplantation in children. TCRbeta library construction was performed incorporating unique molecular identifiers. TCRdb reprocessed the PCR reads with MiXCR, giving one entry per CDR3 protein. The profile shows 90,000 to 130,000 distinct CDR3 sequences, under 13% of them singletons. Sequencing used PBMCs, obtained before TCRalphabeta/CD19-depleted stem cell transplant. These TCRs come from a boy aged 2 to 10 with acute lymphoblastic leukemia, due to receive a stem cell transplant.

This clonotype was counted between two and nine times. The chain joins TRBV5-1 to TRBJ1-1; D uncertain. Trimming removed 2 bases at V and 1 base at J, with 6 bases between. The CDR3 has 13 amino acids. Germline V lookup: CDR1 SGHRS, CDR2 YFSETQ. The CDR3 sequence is CASSFYRNTEAFF. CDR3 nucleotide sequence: TGCGCCAGCAGCTTTTACCGGAACACTGAAGCTTTCTTT.

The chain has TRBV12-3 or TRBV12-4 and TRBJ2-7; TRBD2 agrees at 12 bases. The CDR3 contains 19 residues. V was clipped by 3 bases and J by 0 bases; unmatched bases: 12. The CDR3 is CASSFLTGTSGLSSYEQYF. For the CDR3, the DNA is TGTGCCAGCAGTTTCCTGACTGGGACTAGCGGGCTCAGCTCCTACGAGCAGTACTTC.

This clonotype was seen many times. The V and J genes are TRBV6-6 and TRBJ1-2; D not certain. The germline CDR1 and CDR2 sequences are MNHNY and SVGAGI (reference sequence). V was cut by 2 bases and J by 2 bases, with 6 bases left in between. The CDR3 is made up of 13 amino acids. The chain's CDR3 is CASSYGQNYGYTF. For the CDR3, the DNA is TGTGCCAGCAGTTACGGGCAGAACTATGGCTACACCTTC.

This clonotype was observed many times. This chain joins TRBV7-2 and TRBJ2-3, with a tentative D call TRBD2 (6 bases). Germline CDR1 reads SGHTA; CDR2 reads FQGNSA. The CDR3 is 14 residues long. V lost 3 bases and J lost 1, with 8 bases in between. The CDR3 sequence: CASSFKRGTDTQYF. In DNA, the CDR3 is TGTGCCAGCAGCTTCAAGCGGGGCACAGATACGCAGTATTTT.

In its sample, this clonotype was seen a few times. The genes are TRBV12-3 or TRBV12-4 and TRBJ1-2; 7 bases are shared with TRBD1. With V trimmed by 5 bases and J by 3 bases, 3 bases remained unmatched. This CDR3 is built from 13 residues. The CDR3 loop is CASSPTGYYGYTF. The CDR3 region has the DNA TGTGCCAGCAGTCCGACAGGGTACTATGGCTACACCTTC.

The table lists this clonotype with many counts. The CDR3 sequence is CSAAATHFGAKNIQYF. The DNA for the CDR3 is TGCAGTGCCGCCGCCACCCACTTTGGGGCCAAAAACATTCAGTACTTC. V usage is TRBV20-1 and J usage is TRBJ2-4; D is undetermined. Trimming cost V 6 bases and J 1 base, with 19 bases left between them. This CDR3 contains 16 residues. Per germline, CDR1 DFQATT and CDR2 SNEGSKA (reference sequence).

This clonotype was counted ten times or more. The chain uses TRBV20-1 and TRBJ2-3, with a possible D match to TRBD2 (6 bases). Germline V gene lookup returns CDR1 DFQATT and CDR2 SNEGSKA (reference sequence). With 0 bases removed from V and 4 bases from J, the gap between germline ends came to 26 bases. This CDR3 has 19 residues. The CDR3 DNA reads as TGCAGTGCTAGAGATACGAGGCGGGTTGCGGGATCGTGGGCAGATACGCAGTATTTT. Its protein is CSARDTRRVAGSWADTQYF.

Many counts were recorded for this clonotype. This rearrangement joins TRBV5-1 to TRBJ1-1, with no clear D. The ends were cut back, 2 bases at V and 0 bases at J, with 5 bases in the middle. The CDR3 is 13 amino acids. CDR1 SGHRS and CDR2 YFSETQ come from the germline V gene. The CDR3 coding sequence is TGCGCCAGCAGCTTAAACATGAACACTGAAGCTTTCTTT. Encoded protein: CASSLNMNTEAFF.

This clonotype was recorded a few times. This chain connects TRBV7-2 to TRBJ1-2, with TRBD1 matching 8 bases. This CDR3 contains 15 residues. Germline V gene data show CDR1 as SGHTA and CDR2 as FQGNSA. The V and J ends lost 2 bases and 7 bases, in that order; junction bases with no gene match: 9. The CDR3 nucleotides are TGTGCCAGCAGCTTATCGAAAACAGGGGGGGGTGGCTACACCTTC. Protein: CASSLSKTGGGGYTF.

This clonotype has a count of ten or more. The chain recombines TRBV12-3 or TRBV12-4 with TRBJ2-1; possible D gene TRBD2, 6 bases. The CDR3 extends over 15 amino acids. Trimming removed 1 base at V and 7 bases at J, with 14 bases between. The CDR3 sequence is CASSLEAGWTNEQFF. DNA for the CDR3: TGTGCCAGCAGTTTAGAGGCGGGATGGACGAATGAGCAGTTCTTC.